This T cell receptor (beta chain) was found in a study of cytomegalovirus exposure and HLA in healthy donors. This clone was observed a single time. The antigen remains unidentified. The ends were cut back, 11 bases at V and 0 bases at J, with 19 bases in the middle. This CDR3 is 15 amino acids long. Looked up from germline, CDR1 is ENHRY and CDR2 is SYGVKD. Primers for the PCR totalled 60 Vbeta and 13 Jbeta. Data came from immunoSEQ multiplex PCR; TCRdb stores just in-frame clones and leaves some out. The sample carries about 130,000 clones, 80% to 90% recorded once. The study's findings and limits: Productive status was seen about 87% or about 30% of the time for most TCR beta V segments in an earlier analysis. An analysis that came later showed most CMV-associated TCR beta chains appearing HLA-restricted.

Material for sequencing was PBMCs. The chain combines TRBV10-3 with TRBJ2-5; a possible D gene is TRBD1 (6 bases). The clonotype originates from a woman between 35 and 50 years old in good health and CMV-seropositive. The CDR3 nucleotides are TGTGCCTCGATGCCGGGACACAGAAACCAAGAGACCCAGTACTTC. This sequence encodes CASMPGHRNQETQYF.